This T cell receptor (beta chain) emerged from a study of patients and donors after allogeneic stem cell transplantation. TCRdb fed the RT-PCR reads into MiXCR, producing one record per CDR3 protein. Here the sample spans about 410,000 distinct CDR3 sequences, under 20% being singletons. V lost 1 base, J lost 4 bases, and 6 bases stayed unmatched. CDR1 and CDR2 (germline): LGHDT, YNNKEL (reference sequence). This CDR3 spans 15 amino acids. Sequenced material: blood, either unsorted or a sorted T cell fraction (not recorded which). This chain connects TRBV3-1 to TRBJ1-2; 7 bases match TRBD1. The clonotype comes from a human donor who was either an allogeneic HSCT recipient or a stem cell or donor lymphocyte infusion donor (not recorded which). It is not recorded whose cells these are; they may come from a transplant donor. Here the CDR3 reads CASSQGVQGSYGYTF. CDR3 DNA: TGTGCCAGCAGCCAAGGGGTACAGGGGTCCTATGGCTACACCTTC.